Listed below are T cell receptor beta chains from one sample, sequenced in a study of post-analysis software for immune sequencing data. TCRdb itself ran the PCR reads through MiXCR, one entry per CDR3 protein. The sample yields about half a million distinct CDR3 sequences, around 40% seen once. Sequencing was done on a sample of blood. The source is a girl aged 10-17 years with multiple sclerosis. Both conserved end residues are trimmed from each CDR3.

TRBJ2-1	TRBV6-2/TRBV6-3	ASTPLPEANEQF
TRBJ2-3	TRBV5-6	ASSLAGGEDTQY
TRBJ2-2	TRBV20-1	SATLTGARGRELF
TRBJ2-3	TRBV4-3	ASSQPGGDSADTQY
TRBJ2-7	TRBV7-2	ASSPLASYEQY
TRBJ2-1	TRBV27	ASSVAKTYNEQF
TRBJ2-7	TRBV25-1	ASSAASYEQY
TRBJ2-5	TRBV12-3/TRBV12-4	ASSLVAGGGETQY
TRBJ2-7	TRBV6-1	ASSDLNRDREY
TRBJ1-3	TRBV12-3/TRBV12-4	ASSPREGTESGNTIY
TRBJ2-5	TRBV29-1	SVIDYNKETQY
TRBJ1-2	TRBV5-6	ASSLEQEGSYGYT
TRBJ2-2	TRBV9	ASSAFPGELF
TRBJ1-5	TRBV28	ASSSYQPQH
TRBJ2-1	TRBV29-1	SVEDRTWDTSSYNEQF
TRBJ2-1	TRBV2	ASEGTSGYNEQF
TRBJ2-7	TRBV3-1	ASSRGTADPYEQY
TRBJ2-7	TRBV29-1	SVTGTGASYEQY
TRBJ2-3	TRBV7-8	ASSPRTSGMGDTQY
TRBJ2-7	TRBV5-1	ASRRQGTDEDEQY
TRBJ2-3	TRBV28	ASIPRGARSTDTQY
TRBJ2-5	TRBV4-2	ASSQDAAEHQETQY
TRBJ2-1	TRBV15	ATSRDRGSYNEQF
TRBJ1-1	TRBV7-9	ASSLDWGRDTEAF
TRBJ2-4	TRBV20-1	SAGEGVSLAKNIQY
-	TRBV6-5	ASSYSLTADRETQY
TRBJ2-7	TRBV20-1	SAVVPLYEQY
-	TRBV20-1	SASPTTSPEQY
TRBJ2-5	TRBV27	ASSFTGTGGLGMETQY
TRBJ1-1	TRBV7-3	ASSSWGTPEAF
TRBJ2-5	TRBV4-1	ASSGMQETQY
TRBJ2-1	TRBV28	ASSPTSEYNEQF
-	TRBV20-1	SASGGRAYEQY
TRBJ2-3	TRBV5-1	ASSVQGQLAGDSTDTQY
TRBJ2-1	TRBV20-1	SASWAGGASNEQF
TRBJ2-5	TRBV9	ASSQRGGKETQY
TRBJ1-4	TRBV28	ASRAASWIQGDEKLF
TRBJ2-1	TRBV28	ASNPRAGPTYNEQF
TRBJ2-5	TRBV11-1	ASSLIPDRDEQY
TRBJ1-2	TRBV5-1	ASSLAGSGDGYT
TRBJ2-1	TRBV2	ASRAYLTEGSYNEQF
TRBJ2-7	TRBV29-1	GVALGASEQY
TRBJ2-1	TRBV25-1	ASSESRYEQF
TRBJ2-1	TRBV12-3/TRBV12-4	ASTLEGGTGNEQF
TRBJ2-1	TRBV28	ASSYHGLAGVEQF
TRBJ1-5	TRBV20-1	SASYDRGLRPNQPQH
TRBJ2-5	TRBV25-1	ASSAYTGQETQY
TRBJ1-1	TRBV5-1	ASSFTQGGTEAF
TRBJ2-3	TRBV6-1	ASSEVTSQY
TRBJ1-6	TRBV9	ASSAPPGRPYNSPLH
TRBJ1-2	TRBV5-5	ASAQGQGTGYGYT
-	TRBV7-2	ASSILPGLASETQY
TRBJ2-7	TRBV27	ASRPGRSYEQY
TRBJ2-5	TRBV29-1	SVEEGPGETQY